The 22 T cell receptor beta chains listed next were all sequenced from one sample in a study of cytomegalovirus exposure and HLA in healthy donors (dated by TCRdb to between 2016 and 2019). Library preparation used the immunoSEQ multiplex PCR assay. The multiplex PCR relied on a mix of 60 forward primers for TCR Vbeta segments and 13 reverse primers for TCR Jbeta segments. The table was pulled from immuneACCESS by TCRdb, which kept in-frame rearrangements only. Such tables lose some clones; where checked, under half of the loss comes from unresolved V genes, and the rest has no known cause. Counted in this sample were 110,000 to 150,000 clones; around 84% of them appeared once. The top ten hold almost 2.5% of the sample. The sequenced sample consisted of PBMCs. All receptors derive from a boy aged 2 to 9 in good health and CMV-seronegative.

This chain joins TRBV2 and TRBJ1-5; D possibly corresponds to TRBD1 (5 bases). The germline CDR1 and CDR2 sequences are SNHLY and FYNNEI. V lost 11 bases to trimming and J lost 11 bases, with 22 bases between them. There are 13 residues in the CDR3. The CDR3 is CACTTGWGGAQHF. CDR3 bases: TGTGCCTGCACAACAGGTTGGGGAGGGGCCCAGCATTTT.

The chain joins TRBV6-1 to TRBJ1-2; 10 positions agree with TRBD1. Per the germline V gene, CDR1 is MNHNS and CDR2 is SASEGT. The CDR3 sequence is 15 residues long. After removal of 2 bases from V and 6 bases from J, the junction contained 6 bases not matched to a gene. This CDR3 is CASSEYGDRGNGYTF. Written as DNA, the CDR3 is TGTGCCAGCAGTGAATACGGGGACAGGGGCAATGGCTACACCTTC.

The chain has TRBV7-8 and TRBJ2-7; 9 positions agree with TRBD2. Per the germline V gene, CDR1 is SGHVS and CDR2 is FQNEAQ. After removal of 2 bases from V and 0 bases from J, the junction contained 2 bases not matched to a gene. The CDR3 runs 15 residues. CDR3 in DNA: TGTGCCAGCAGCTTACTAGCGGGGAACTCCTACGAGCAGTACTTC. It yields the protein CASSLLAGNSYEQYF.

This clone appeared a few times. A much larger clone lies a single base off, so this may be a read error. The identical CDR3 is also encoded by other nucleotide sequences in the sample. The chain combines TRBV7-8 with TRBJ2-7, with TRBD1 matching 8 bases. In germline, CDR1 is SGHVS, CDR2 FQNEAQ. This CDR3 is built from 15 residues. CDR3 DNA: TGCGCCAGCAGCTCCCGGGACAGGAGGCCCTACGAGCAGTACTTC. Protein sequence: CASSSRDRRPYEQYF. The variable domain in full, completed from reference TRBV7-8 and TRBJ2-7, reads GAGVSQSPRYKVAKRGQDVALRCDPISGHVSLFWYQQALGQGPEFLTYFQNEAQLDKSGLPSDRFFAERPEGSVSTLKIQRTQQEDSAVYLCASSSRDRRPYEQYFGPGTRLTVT.

This clone was seen a handful of times. The chain uses TRBV7-9 and TRBJ1-5, with D perhaps matching TRBD1 (5 bases). Per the germline V gene, CDR1 is SEHNR and CDR2 is FQNEAQ (reference sequence). Trimming left V 4 bases short and J 3 bases short, with 19 bases between. This CDR3 is built from 17 residues. The CDR3 loop reads CASSSGQWGDSNQPQHF. CDR3 sequence (DNA): TGTGCCAGCAGCTCAGGCCAATGGGGGGATTCCAATCAGCCCCAGCATTTT.

The chain joins TRBV28 to TRBJ2-1; 10 bases are shared with TRBD2. The CDR3 sequence is 16 residues long. V gave up 2 bases and J gave up 8 bases; unmatched junction bases: 9. Germline CDR1 is MDHEN and CDR2 is SYDVKM. The CDR3 sequence: CASSLLSLAGRDEQFF. DNA for the CDR3: TGTGCCAGCAGTTTACTGTCACTAGCGGGAAGGGATGAGCAGTTCTTC.

This rearrangement joins TRBV5-1 to TRBJ2-7, with 13 bases that match TRBD2. Germline CDR1 reads SGHRS; CDR2 reads YFSETQ. The ends lost 2 bases at V and 4 bases at J; junction bases unmatched: 6. The CDR3 covers 16 residues. CDR3 in DNA: TGCGCCAGCAGCTTAGGACTAGCGGGAGTGAGTTACGAGCAGTACTTC. It yields the protein CASSLGLAGVSYEQYF.

This chain uses TRBV11-2 with TRBJ2-3; possibly TRBD2 for D (5 bases). The V end lost 5 bases, the J end lost 4 bases, and 7 bases lay between the germline ends. This CDR3 region has 12 residues. CDR1 and CDR2 from the germline V gene are SGHAT and FQNNGV. Here the CDR3 reads CASSPGADTQYF. The CDR3 DNA reads as TGTGCCAGCAGCCCCGGGGCAGATACGCAGTATTTT.

The chain has TRBV4-3 and TRBJ2-1, with TRBD2 matching 7 bases. With 0 bases clipped from V and 0 bases from J, the junction kept 2 bases outside the gene matches. The length of the CDR3 is 16 residues. CDR1 LGHNA and CDR2 YSLEER come from the germline V gene. The CDR3 loop is CASSQEIAGSYNEQFF. CDR3 nucleotides: TGCGCCAGCAGCCAAGAAATAGCGGGCTCCTACAATGAGCAGTTCTTC.

The chain is built from TRBV7-2 and TRBJ2-2, with 7 bases that match TRBD2. Germline lookup yields CDR1 SGHTA and CDR2 FQGNSA. The junction had 7 bases not matched to a gene; V was cut back by 0 bases and J by 6 bases. The CDR3 has 16 amino acids. CDR3 in amino acids: CASSLARGSYSGELFF. In DNA, the CDR3 is TGTGCCAGCAGCTTAGCGCGCGGGAGTTATTCCGGGGAGCTGTTTTTT.

For the CDR3, the DNA is TGTGCCAGCAGCTTAAGCCGACAGGGAGGAGATACGCAGTATTTT. It is translated as CASSLSRQGGDTQYF. V is TRBV7-8 and J is TRBJ2-3, with D possibly matching TRBD1 (7 bases). This CDR3 contains 15 residues. V was cut by 2 bases and J by 5 bases, with 14 bases left in between. Germline-derived CDR1 and CDR2 are SGHVS and FQNEAQ. The full variable domain, rest sourced from reference TRBV7-8 and TRBJ2-3, is GAGVSQSPRYKVAKRGQDVALRCDPISGHVSLFWYQQALGQGPEFLTYFQNEAQLDKSGLPSDRFFAERPEGSVSTLKIQRTQQEDSAVYLCASSLSRQGGDTQYFGPGTRLTVL.

There are a few counts of this clone. This chain connects TRBV6-1 to TRBJ2-3, with TRBD2 matching over 10 bases. Unmatched junction bases numbered 6, after V lost 6 bases and J lost 3 bases. CDR3 length: 15 amino acids. Germline V CDR1 and CDR2: MNHNS, SASEGT. CDR3 DNA sequence: TGTGCCAGCAGAGCGGGGGGGTCTTTTACAGATACGCAGTATTTT. Translated, it gives CASRAGGSFTDTQYF.

Notes on this clone: One junction end does not reproduce the germline sequence, and a read error may be involved. CDR3 in amino acids: CSSRIGQSVPWFNF. The DNA for the CDR3 is TGTTCCAGCAGAATTGGACAGTCCGTCCCATGGTTCAACTTC. The chain couples TRBV7-9 to TRBJ1-2; D is perhaps TRBD1 (6 bases). This CDR3 is built from 14 residues. Germline CDR1 reads SEHNR; CDR2 reads FQNEAQ (reference sequence). The full variable domain, completed using reference TRBV7-9 and TRBJ1-2, is DTGVSQNPRHKITKRGQNVTFRCDPISEHNRLYWYRQTLGQGPEFLTYFQNEAQLEKSRLLSDRFSAERPKGSFSTLEIQRTEQGDSAMYLCSSRIGQSVPWFNFGSGTRLTVV.

This chain links TRBV12-5 with TRBJ1-5; possibly TRBD1 for D (5 bases). CDR3 length equals 16 residues. V lost 1 base and J 0 bases, leaving 10 bases between the germline ends. The germline gives CDR1 LGHNT, CDR2 FRNRAP. In nucleotides, the CDR3 is TGTGCTAGTGGTTTGGCGGGGACTTATAGCAATCAGCCCCAGCATTTT. It codes for CASGLAGTYSNQPQHF.

Concerning this clone: A read error may account for a junction end that differs from germline. This chain connects TRBV7-9 to TRBJ1-2, with a weak D call TRBD1 (6 bases). Germline values: CDR1 SEHNR, CDR2 FQNEAQ (reference sequence). This CDR3 is 16 amino acids long. CDR3 coding DNA: TGTTCCAGCAGCTCCCGCTGGACAGCAGCTAACTATGGCTACACCTTC. It specifies CSSSSRWTAANYGYTF. Drawing the rest from reference TRBV7-9 and TRBJ1-2, the complete variable domain is DTGVSQNPRHKITKRGQNVTFRCDPISEHNRLYWYRQTLGQGPEFLTYFQNEAQLEKSRLLSDRFSAERPKGSFSTLEIQRTEQGDSAMYLCSSSSRWTAANYGYTFGSGTRLTVV.

The genes are TRBV6-6 and TRBJ1-6; D is possibly TRBD1 (5 bases). Germline loops: CDR1 MNHNY, CDR2 SVGAGI (reference sequence). Deletions cut 0 bases from V and 9 bases from J, with 9 bases between. The CDR3 has 14 residues. This chain's CDR3 is CASSYSDTSSPLHF. As DNA, the CDR3 is TGTGCCAGCAGTTACTCGGACACGAGTTCACCCCTCCACTTT.

This chain links TRBV5-6 with TRBJ1-2; D unresolved. Trimming pared 5 bases from V and 4 bases from J, leaving 27 bases between. This CDR3 is built from 18 residues. In germline, CDR1 is SGHDT, CDR2 YYEEEE. The CDR3 is CASSPHFSSRSPSYGYTF. The CDR3, as DNA: TGTGCCAGCAGTCCCCATTTTTCTTCGAGGTCCCCCTCCTATGGCTACACCTTC.

The chain combines TRBV27 with TRBJ1-2; D might be TRBD1 (6 bases). This CDR3 has 14 amino acids. Germline-derived CDR1 and CDR2 are MNHEY and SMNVEV (reference sequence). V lost 4 bases and J lost 6, with 15 bases in between. Here the CDR3 DNA reads TGTGCCAGCAGTTCACTAGGGACATTGGATGGCTACACCTTC. Its translation is CASSSLGTLDGYTF.

The CDR3: CASSLFWNLAGADTQYF. DNA for the CDR3: TGTGCCAGCAGCTTATTCTGGAATCTAGCGGGAGCAGATACGCAGTATTTT. The chain employs TRBV7-8 and TRBJ2-3; 10 nucleotides match TRBD2. This CDR3 is built from 17 residues. J was trimmed by 4 bases and V by 2 bases; bases with no gene match: 9. The V gene's germline CDR1 is SGHVS and CDR2 FQNEAQ.

The CDR3 loop reads CASSASLNTEAFF. Here the CDR3 DNA reads TGTGCCAGCAGCGCCTCTTTGAACACTGAAGCTTTCTTT. The chain uses TRBV9 and TRBJ1-1; D unclear. This CDR3 is built from 13 residues. Germline-derived CDR1 and CDR2 are SGDLS and YYNGEE. V dropped 3 bases and J dropped 0 bases, with 6 bases sitting between them. Together with reference TRBV9 and TRBJ1-1, the CDR3 gives the full variable domain: DSGVTQTPKHLITATGQRVTLRCSPRSGDLSVYWYQQSLDQGLQFLIQYYNGEERAKGNILERFSAQQFPDLHSELNLSSLELGDSALYFCASSASLNTEAFFGQGTRLTVV.

This clone has a single count. The chain is built from TRBV5-1 and TRBJ1-5; 10 bases are shared with TRBD1. The germline CDR1 and CDR2 sequences are SGHRS and YFSETQ. V shed 0 bases, J shed 4 bases, and the junction held 4 bases outside the gene matches. This CDR3 has 16 amino acids. Written as DNA, the CDR3 is TGCGCCAGCAGCTTGGGGGGACAGGGGACAAATCAGCCCCAGCATTTT. Translation: CASSLGGQGTNQPQHF.

A remark on this clone: Relative to the germline gene, one junction end is altered; a read error may explain this. Distinct nucleotide sequences in the sample also encode this CDR3. The gene calls are TRBV28 and TRBJ2-7, with 7 positions matching TRBD2. The CDR3 spans 11 residues. From germline, CDR1 is MDHEN and CDR2 SYDVKM. This CDR3 reads CASRYRTSLTF. CDR3 sequence (DNA): TGTGCCAGCAGATATCGGACTAGTTTAACCTTC.